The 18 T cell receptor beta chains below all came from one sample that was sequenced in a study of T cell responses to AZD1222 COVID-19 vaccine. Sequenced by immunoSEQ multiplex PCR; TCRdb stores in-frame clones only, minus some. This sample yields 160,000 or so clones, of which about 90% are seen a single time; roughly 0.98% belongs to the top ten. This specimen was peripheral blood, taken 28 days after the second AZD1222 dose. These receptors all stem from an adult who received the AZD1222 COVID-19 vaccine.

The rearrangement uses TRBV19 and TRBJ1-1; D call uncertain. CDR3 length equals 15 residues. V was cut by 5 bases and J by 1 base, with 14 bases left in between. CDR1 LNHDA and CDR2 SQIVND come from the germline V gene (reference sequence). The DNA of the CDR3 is TGTGCCAGTAGTCCCAGGACGGGGAAGAACACTGAAGCTTTCTTT. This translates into CASSPRTGKNTEAFF.

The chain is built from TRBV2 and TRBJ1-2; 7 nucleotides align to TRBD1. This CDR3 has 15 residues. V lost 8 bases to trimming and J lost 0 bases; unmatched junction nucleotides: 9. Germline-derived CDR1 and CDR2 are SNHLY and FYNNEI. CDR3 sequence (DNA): TGTGCCAGCCGAAGCTTGGGACAGTCTAACTATGGCTACACCTTC. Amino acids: CASRSLGQSNYGYTF.

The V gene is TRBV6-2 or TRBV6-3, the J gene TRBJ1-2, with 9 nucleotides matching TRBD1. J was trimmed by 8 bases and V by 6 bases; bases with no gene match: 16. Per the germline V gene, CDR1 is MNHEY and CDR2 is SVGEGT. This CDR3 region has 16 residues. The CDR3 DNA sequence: TGTGCCAGCAGCCCTCTAGGGACAGGGCTTAGTAAGGGCTACACCTTC. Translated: CASSPLGTGLSKGYTF.

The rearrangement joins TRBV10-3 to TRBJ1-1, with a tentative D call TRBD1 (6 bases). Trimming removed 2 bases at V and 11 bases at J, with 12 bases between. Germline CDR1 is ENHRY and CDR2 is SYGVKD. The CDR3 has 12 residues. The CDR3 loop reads CAISETYREAFF. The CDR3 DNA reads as TGTGCCATCAGTGAGACGTACAGGGAGGCTTTCTTT.

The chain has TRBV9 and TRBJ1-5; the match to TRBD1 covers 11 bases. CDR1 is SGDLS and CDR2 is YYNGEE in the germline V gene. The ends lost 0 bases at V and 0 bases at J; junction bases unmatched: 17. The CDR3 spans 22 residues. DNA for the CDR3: TGTGCCAGCAGCGTAGCCCGAGGACAGGGGGCGCGGGGAATCTTTAGCAATCAGCCCCAGCATTTT. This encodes CASSVARGQGARGIFSNQPQHF.

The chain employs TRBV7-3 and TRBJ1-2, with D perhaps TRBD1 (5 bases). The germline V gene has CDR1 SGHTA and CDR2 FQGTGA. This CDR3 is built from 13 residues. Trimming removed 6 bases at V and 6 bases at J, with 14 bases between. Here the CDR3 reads CASSLGPFDGYTF. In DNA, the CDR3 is TGTGCCAGCAGTTTGGGGCCGTTTGATGGCTACACCTTC.

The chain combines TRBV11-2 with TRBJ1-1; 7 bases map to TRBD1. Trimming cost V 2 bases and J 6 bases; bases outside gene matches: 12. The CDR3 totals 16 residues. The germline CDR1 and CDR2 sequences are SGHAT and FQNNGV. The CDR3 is CASSLPKTTGDSEAFF. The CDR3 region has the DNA TGTGCCAGCAGCTTACCAAAGACTACAGGGGACTCTGAAGCTTTCTTT.

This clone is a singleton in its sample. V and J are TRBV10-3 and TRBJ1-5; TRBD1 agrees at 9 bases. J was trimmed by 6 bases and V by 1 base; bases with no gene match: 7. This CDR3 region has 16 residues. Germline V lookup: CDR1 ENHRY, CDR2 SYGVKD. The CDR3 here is CAISEFDRGSSQPQHF. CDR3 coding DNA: TGTGCCATCAGTGAGTTCGACAGGGGGAGTAGTCAGCCCCAGCATTTT.

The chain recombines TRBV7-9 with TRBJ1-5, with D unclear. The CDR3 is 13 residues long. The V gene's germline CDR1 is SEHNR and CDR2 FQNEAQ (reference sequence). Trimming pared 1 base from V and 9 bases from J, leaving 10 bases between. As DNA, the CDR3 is TGTGCCAGCAGCTTAGAAGGTAGCGGGCCCCAGCATTTT. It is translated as CASSLEGSGPQHF. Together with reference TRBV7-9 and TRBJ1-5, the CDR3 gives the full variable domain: DTGVSQNPRHKITKRGQNVTFRCDPISEHNRLYWYRQTLGQGPEFLTYFQNEAQLEKSRLLSDRFSAERPKGSFSTLEIQRTEQGDSAMYLCASSLEGSGPQHFGDGTRLSIL.

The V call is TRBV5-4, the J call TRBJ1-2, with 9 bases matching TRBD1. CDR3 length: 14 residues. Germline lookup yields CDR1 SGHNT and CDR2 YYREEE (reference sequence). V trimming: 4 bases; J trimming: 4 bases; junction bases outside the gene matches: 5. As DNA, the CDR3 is TGTGCCAGCAGCATGGGACAGGGAGGCTATGGCTACACCTTC. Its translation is CASSMGQGGYGYTF.

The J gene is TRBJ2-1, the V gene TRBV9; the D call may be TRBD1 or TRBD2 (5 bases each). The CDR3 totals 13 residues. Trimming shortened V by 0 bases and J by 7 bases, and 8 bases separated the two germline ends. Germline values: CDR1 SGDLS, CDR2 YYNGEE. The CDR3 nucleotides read TGTGCCAGCAGCGTAGAAGAGGGGAATGAGCAGTTCTTC. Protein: CASSVEEGNEQFF.

The CDR3 nucleotides read TGTGCCAGCAGCTTTAGTGCACGACGGGGGACCCAGTACTTC. It yields the protein CASSFSARRGTQYF. The gene calls are TRBV7-9 and TRBJ2-5, with a tentative D call TRBD2 (5 bases). V lost 3 bases, J lost 7 bases, and 15 bases lay in between. The CDR3 extends over 14 amino acids. The V gene's germline CDR1 is SEHNR and CDR2 FQNEAQ (reference sequence).

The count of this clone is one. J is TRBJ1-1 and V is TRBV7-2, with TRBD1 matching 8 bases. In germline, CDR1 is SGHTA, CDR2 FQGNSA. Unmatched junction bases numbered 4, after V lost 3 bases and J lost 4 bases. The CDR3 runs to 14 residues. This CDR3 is CASSLQGAGTEAFF. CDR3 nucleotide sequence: TGTGCCAGCAGCTTGCAGGGGGCTGGCACTGAAGCTTTCTTT.

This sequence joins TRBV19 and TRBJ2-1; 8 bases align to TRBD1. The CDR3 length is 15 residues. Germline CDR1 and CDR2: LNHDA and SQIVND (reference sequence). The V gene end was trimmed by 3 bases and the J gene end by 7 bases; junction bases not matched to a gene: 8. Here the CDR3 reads CASSITGGKENEQFF. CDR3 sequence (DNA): TGTGCCAGTAGTATCACAGGGGGTAAAGAAAATGAGCAGTTCTTC. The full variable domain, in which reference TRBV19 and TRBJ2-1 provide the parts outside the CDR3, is DGGITQSPKYLFRKEGQNVTLSCEQNLNHDAMYWYRQDPGQGLRLIYYSQIVNDFQKGDIAEGYSVSREKKESFPLTVTSAQKNPTAFYLCASSITGGKENEQFFGPGTRLTVL.

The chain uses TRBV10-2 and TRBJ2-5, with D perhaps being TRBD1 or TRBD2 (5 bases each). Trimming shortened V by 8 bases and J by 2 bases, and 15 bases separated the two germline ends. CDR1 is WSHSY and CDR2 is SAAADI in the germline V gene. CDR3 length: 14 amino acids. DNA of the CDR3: TGCGCCAGCTCCCCCGGGACGATACAAGAGACCCAGTACTTC. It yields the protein CASSPGTIQETQYF.

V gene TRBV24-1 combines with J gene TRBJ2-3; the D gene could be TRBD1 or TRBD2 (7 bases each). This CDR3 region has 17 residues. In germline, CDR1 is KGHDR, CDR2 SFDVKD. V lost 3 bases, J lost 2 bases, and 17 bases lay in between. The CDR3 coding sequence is TGTGCCACCAGTGATGGGGGGGACAGCCAATACACAGATACGCAGTATTTT. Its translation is CATSDGGDSQYTDTQYF.

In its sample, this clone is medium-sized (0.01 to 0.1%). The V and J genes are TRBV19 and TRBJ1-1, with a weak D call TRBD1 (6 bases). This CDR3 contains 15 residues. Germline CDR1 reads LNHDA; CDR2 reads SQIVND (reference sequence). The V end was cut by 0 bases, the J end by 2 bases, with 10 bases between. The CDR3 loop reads CASSIDTGINTEAFF. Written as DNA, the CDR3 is TGTGCCAGTAGTATAGATACAGGGATCAACACTGAAGCTTTCTTT.

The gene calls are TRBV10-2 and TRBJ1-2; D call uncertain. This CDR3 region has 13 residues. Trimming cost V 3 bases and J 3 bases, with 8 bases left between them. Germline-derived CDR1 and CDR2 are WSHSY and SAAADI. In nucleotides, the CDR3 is TGCGCCAGCAGTGAAGGGCGAGACTATGGCTACACCTTC. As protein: CASSEGRDYGYTF.